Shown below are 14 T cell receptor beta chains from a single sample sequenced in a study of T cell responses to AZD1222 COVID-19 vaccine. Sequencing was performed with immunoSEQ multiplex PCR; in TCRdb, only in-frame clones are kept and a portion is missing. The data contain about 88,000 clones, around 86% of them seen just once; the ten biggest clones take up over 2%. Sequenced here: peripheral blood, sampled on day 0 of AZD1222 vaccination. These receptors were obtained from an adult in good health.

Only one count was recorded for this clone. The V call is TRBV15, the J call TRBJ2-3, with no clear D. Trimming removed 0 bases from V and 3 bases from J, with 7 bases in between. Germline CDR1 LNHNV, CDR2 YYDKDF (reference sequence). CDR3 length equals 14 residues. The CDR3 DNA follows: TGTGCCACCAGCAGAGAAGTGAGGACAGATACGCAGTATTTT. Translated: CATSREVRTDTQYF.

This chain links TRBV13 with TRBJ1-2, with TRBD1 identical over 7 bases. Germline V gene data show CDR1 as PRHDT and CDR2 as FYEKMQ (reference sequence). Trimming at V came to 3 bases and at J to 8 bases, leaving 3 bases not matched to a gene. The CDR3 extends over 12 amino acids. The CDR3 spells CASSLGQFGYTF. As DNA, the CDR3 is TGTGCCAGCAGCTTGGGACAGTTCGGCTACACCTTC.

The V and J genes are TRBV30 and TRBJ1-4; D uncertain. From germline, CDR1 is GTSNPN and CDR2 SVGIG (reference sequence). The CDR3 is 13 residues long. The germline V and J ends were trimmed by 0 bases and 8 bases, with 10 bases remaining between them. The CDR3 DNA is TGTGCCTGGAGTGTACGGGTCGGGGAAAAACTGTTTTTT. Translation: CAWSVRVGEKLFF.

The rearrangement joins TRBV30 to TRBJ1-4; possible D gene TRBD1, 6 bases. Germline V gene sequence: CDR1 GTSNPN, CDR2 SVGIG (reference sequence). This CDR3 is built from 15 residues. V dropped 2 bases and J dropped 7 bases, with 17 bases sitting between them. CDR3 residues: CAWSSLRGGSEKLFF. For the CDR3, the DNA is TGTGCCTGGAGTTCCCTTAGGGGGGGGAGTGAAAAACTGTTTTTT.

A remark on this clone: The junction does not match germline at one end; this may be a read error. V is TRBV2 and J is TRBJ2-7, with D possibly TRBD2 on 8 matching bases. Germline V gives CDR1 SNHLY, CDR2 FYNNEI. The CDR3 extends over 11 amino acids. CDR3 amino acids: CASSERTSRGF. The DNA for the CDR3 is TGTGCCAGCAGTGAACGGACTAGCAGGGGGTTC.

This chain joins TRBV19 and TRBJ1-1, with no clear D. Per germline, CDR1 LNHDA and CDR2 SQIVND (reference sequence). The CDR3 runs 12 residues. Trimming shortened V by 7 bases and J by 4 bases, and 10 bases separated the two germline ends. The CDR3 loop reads CASTRSGTEAFF. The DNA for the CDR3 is TGTGCCAGTACCCGCTCGGGCACTGAAGCTTTCTTT.

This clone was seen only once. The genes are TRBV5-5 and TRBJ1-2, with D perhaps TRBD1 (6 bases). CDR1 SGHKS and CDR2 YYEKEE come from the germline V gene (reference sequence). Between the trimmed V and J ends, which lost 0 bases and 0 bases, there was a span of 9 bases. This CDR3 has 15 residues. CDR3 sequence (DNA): TGTGCCAGCAGCTTGGAGGGGGAGGCTAACTATGGCTACACCTTC. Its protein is CASSLEGEANYGYTF.

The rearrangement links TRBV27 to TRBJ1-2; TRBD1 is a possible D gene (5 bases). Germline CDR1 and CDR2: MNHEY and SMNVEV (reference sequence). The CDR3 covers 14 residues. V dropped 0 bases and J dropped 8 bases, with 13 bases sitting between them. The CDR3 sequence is CASSLSVQGKGYTF. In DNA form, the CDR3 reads TGTGCCAGCAGTTTATCAGTTCAGGGAAAAGGCTACACCTTC.

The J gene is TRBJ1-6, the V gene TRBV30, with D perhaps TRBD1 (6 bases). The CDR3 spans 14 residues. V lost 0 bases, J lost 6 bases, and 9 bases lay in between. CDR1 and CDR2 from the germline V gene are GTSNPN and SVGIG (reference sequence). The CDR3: CAWSVGRGNSPLHF. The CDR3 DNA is TGTGCCTGGAGTGTAGGCAGGGGTAATTCACCCCTCCACTTT.

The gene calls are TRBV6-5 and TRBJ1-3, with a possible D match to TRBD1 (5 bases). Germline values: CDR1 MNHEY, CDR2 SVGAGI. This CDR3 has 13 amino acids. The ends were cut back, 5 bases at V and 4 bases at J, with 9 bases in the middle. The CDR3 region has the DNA TGTGCCAGCAGTCGGGACGGAGGAAACACCATATATTTT. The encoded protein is CASSRDGGNTIYF.

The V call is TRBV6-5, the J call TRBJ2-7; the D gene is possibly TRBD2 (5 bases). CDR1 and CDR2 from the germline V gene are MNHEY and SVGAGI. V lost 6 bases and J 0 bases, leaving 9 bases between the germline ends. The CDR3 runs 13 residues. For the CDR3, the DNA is TGTGCCAGCAGGGTAACTAGCTCCTACGAGCAGTACTTC. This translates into CASRVTSSYEQYF.

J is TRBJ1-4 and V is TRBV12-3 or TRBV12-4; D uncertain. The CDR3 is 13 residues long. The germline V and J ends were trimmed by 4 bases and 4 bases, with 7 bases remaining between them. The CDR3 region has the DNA TGTGCCAGCAGTTCGGGGAGTAATGAAAAACTGTTTTTT. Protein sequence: CASSSGSNEKLFF.

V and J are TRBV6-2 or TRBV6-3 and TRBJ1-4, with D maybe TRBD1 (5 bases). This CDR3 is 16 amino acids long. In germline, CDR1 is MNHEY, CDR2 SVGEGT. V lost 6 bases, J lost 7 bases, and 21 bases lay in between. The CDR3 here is CASSSPFRDVGEKLFF. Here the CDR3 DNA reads TGTGCCAGCAGCTCGCCATTCCGGGACGTTGGTGAAAAACTGTTTTTT.

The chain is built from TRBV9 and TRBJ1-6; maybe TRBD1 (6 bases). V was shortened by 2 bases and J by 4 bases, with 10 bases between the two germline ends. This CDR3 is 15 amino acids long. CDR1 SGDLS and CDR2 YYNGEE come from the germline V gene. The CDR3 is CASSVTGLYNSPLHF. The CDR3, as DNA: TGTGCCAGCAGCGTTACAGGGTTGTATAATTCACCCCTCCACTTT.